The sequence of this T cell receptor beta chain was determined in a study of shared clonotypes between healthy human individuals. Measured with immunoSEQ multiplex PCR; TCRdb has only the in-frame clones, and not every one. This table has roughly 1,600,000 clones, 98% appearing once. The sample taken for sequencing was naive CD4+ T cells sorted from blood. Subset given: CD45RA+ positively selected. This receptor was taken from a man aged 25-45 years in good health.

In DNA, the CDR3 is TGTGCCAGCAGCTTAGAGGCAGGCTATGGCTACACCTTC. Translation: CASSLEAGYGYTF. This sequence joins TRBV7-2 and TRBJ1-2; D gene unclear. CDR3 size: 13 residues. Germline V gives CDR1 SGHTA, CDR2 FQGNSA. Trimming removed 1 base from V and 4 bases from J, with 7 bases in between.